This T cell receptor (beta chain) was captured by sequencing in a study of T-cell memory formation after mild COVID-19 (dated by TCRdb to 2020 to 2022). About the study as a whole: TCR sequence clusters from the two donors were found to be largely donor specific. In two donors, T-cell clones that expanded and contracted after mild COVID-19 were tracked by sequencing TCRalpha and TCRbeta repertoires over time. Two young, previously healthy adult volunteers, one female and one male, were included in the cohort. The paper's findings and limits, for the study overall: Only a couple of mild cases were covered by the study, and larger cohorts that include severe cases with pre-infection samples were considered necessary. SARS-CoV-2 specificity of the second-wave clones peaking on day 37 was not confirmed. From day 15 to 85, contracting clones showed balanced CD4/CD8 phenotypes, whereas a second wave of clones that expanded from day 15 to 37 leaned towards CD4+. Some responding clones were found in pre-infection memory, which suggests that pre-existing cross-reactive memory T cells took part in the SARS-CoV-2 response. Contracting CD4+ clones were found mainly in CM and EM memory subsets, while CD8+ clones were enriched in EMRA.

Sequenced on an Illumina NovaSeq 6000. TCRalpha and TCRbeta cDNA libraries were constructed by 5'RACE with constant-segment primers, with sample barcodes and unique molecular identifiers being introduced. RNA was extracted from every sample with Trizol reagent. Amplification of the libraries took two PCR steps, and the second step added a second sample barcode plus Illumina TruSeq adapters. Sequencing of the libraries was done on an Illumina NovaSeq, producing 2 x 150 bp paired-end reads. The paper's data handling went like this. The reads were demultiplexed and collapsed into UMI-guided consensus sequences using migec v1.2.7. Using mixcr v2.1.11, UMI consensuses were aligned to TRA and TRB V and J templates and then assembled into clonotypes. A clonotype was counted as expanded or contracted only if both edgeR and NoisET called the change significant, with noise models trained on biological replicates. For edgeR calls, a false discovery rate-adjusted p below 0.01 and a log2 fold-change threshold of 1 were applied. As an exploratory analysis of dynamics, max-normalized trajectories of the 1000 most abundant clonotypes were examined with PCA combined with hierarchical clustering. Separately sequenced CD4+ and CD8+ repertoires were used to assign the CD4 or CD8 phenotype of responding clones. TCRdb cleaned the public reads at Q25 with fastp, built clones with MiXCR and kept in-frame beta chains. Every distinct CDR3 protein forms one entry, paired with its most common genes and DNA. The V and J calls were not made by the authors but by TCRdb's processing. The sample includes approximately 60,000 distinct CDR3 sequences, with more than 8% observed a single time. Together, the top ten hold about 1.2% of the sample.

PBMCs were isolated by Ficoll-Paque density gradient centrifugation. The junction carries 6 bases between V and J, which are trimmed by 0 bases and 0 bases respectively. Taken from cysteine to phenylalanine, the CDR3 has 15 residues. The kept DNA is CDR3 alone, 45 bases in frame from the first base. The germline V gene yields LGHNA for CDR1 and YNFKEQ for CDR2. In this sample, this clonotype turned up many times. No cognate antigen has been identified for it. Base qualities are not provided; no much larger clone lies one nucleotide away. The source is a man between 18 and 29 years old who had mild COVID-19 (a few samples of this study predate the infection). The sample titles of this study are shuffled in the database, so cell type and time point are left out; the donor was told from shared clones. This sequence uses TRBV4-2 and TRBJ2-1, with no confident D gene call. What was sequenced was PBMCs or a T cell subset sorted from them (not recorded which). In nucleotide form, the sequence is TGTGCCAGCAGCCAAGATCTGCGCTCCTACAATGAGCAGTTCTTC. This gives the protein CASSQDLRSYNEQFF.